This T cell receptor (beta chain) was identified during a study of shared clonotypes between healthy human individuals. The study, taken as a whole, reports: A handful of donors had roughly 5.2% of their naive CD4 clonotypes in common.

Germline loops: CDR1 SEHNR, CDR2 FQNEAQ (reference sequence). This CDR3 has 16 amino acids. V was trimmed by 3 bases and J by 2 bases, leaving 16 bases between them. Replicate PCRs from sorted subsets contained around 190 ng DNA, which is some 32,000 T cell genomes. Sequencing was performed with immunoSEQ multiplex PCR; in TCRdb, only in-frame clones are kept and a portion is missing. The table has about 2 million clones, roughly 94% seen once. Naive CD8 cells were CD45RO-negative, positively selected for CCR7, excluding terminally differentiated effector memory CD45RA+ cells. As for this clone: Its antigen is not known.

This sequence originates from a man between 18 and 29 years old in good health. Sequences were obtained from naive CD8+ T cells sorted from blood. This rearrangement joins TRBV7-9 to TRBJ1-2; perhaps TRBD1 as D (6 bases). Here the CDR3 DNA reads TGTGCCAGCAGCTTTGGGGGACACGGGTTAAACTATGGCTACACCTTC. Protein: CASSFGGHGLNYGYTF.